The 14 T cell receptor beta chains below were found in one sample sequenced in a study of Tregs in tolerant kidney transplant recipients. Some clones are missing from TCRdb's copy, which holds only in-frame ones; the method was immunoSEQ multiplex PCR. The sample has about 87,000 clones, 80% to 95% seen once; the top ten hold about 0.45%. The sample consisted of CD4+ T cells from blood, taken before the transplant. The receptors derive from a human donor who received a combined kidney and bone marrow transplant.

The CDR3 is CAWSVGREAFF. DNA for the CDR3: TGTGCCTGGAGTGTGGGGCGAGAAGCTTTCTTT. V gene TRBV30 combines with J gene TRBJ1-1; a weak D match, TRBD1 (5 bases). The CDR3 is made up of 11 amino acids. Between the trimmed V and J ends, which lost 0 bases and 8 bases, there was a span of 7 bases. CDR1 GTSNPN and CDR2 SVGIG come from the germline V gene (reference sequence).

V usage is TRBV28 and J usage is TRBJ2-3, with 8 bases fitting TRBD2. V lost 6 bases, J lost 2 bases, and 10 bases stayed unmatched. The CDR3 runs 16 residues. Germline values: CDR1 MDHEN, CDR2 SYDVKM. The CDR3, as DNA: TGTGCCAGCAGGACTAGCGAAGCCCATAACACAGATACGCAGTATTTT. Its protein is CASRTSEAHNTDTQYF.

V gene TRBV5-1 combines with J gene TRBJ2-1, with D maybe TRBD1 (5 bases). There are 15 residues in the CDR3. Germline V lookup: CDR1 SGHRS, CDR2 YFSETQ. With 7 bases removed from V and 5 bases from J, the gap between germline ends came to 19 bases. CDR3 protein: CASRRHAGSDNEQFF. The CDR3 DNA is TGCGCCAGCCGTCGACACGCAGGGTCAGACAATGAGCAGTTCTTC.

CDR3 sequence (DNA): TGTGCCAGCAGCCCGGGGACAGCTACAGATACGCAGTATTTT. Translation gives CASSPGTATDTQYF. This chain joins TRBV7-2 and TRBJ2-3; 7 positions agree with TRBD1. Germline V gene data show CDR1 as SGHTA and CDR2 as FQGNSA. V shed 5 bases, J shed 3 bases, and the junction held 5 bases outside the gene matches. This CDR3 has 14 residues.

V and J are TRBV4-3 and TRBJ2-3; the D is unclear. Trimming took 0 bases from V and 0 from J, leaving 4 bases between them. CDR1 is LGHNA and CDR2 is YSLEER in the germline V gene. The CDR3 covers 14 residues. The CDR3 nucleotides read TGCGCCAGCAGCCAAGAAACTAGCACAGATACGCAGTATTTT. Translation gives CASSQETSTDTQYF.

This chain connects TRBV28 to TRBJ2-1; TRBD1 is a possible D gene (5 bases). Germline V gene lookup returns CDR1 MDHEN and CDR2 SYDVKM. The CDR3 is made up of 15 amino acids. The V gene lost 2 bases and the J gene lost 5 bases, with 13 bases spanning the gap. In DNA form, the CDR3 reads TGTGCCAGCAGTTTAATAGGGGTCGATAACAATGAGCAGTTCTTC. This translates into CASSLIGVDNNEQFF.

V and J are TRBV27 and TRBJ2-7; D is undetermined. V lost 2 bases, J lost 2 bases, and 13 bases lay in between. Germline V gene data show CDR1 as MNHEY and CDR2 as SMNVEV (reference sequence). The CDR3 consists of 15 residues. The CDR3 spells CASSLGPDTAYEQYF. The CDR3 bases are TGTGCCAGCAGTTTAGGGCCCGACACGGCCTACGAGCAGTACTTC.

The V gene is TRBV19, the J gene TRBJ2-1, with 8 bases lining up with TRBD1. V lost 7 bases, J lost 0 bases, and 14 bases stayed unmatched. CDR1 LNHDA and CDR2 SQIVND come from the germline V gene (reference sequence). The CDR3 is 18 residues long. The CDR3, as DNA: TGTGCCAGTAAGGGACGGCAGGGGGCGGATAGCTCCTACAATGAGCAGTTCTTC. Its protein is CASKGRQGADSSYNEQFF.

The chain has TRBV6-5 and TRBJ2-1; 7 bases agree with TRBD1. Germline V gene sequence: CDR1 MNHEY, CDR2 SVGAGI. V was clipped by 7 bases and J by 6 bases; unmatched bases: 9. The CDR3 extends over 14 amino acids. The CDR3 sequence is CASTSRQGGNEQFF. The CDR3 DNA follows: TGTGCCAGCACATCCAGACAGGGTGGCAATGAGCAGTTCTTC.

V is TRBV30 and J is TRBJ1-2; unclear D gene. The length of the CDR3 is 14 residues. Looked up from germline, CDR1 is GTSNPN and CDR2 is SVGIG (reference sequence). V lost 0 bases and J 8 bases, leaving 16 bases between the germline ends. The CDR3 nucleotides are TGTGCCTGGAGTGTACGAGGGCGGCGGGGAGGCTACACCTTC. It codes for CAWSVRGRRGGYTF.

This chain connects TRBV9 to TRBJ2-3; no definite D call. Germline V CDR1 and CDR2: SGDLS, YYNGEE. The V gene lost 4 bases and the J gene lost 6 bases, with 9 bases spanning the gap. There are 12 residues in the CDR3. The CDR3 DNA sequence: TGTGCCAGCAGCCCCCTCGTGGATACGCAGTATTTT. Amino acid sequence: CASSPLVDTQYF.

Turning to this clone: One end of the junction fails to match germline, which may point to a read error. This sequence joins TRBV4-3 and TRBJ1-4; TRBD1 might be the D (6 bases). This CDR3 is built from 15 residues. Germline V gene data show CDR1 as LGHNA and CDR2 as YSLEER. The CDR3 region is CASGQGPGPNEKLFF. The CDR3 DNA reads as TGCGCCAGCGGCCAGGGGCCGGGTCCTAATGAAAAACTGTTTTTT.

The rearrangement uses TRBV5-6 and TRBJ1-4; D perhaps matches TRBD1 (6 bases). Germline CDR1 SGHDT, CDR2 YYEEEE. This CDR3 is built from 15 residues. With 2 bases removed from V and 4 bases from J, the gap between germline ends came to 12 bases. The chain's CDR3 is CASSFLTGVNEKLFF. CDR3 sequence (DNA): TGTGCCAGCAGCTTTTTGACAGGCGTTAATGAAAAACTGTTTTTT.

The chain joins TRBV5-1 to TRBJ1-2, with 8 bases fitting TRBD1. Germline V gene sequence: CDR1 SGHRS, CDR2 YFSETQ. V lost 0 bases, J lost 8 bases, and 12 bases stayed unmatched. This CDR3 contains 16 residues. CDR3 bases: TGCGCCAGCAGCTTGGGGGCAGGGGGCGTTTTAAGCGGCTACACCTTC. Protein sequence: CASSLGAGGVLSGYTF.